This paragraph reports one T cell receptor beta chain. As the sequencing template, cDNA was produced by extracting RNA and reverse transcribing it. Here immunoSEQ multiplex PCR was the method, and the copy in TCRdb shows in-frame clones only, minus some. The table lists 100,000 to 150,000 clones, roughly 58% of them singletons. Germline-derived CDR1 and CDR2 are SGHTA and FQGNSA. V lost 2 bases to trimming and J lost 8 bases, with 4 bases between them. This CDR3 region has 12 residues. This entry comes from a study of CD8+ T cells in alopecia areata. The sample was CD4+ T cells sorted from blood, taken at week 0. This clonotype was obtained from a human donor with alopecia areata. The gene calls are TRBV7-2 and TRBJ1-6, with unresolved D. This CDR3 reads CASSLRDSPLHF. Here the CDR3 DNA reads TGTGCCAGCAGCTTAAGGGATTCACCCCTCCACTTT.